The rows below give T cell receptor beta chains drawn from one sample of a study of T cells in Graves' hyperthyroidism and ophthalmopathy. One entry per CDR3 protein, called by TCRdb with MiXCR from the multiplex PCR reads. The sample yields 600,000 to 700,000 distinct CDR3 sequences, approximately 14% seen once. The sequenced sample consisted of blood. The source is a middle-aged woman with Graves' ophthalmopathy. The CDR3 runs from the conserved cysteine through the conserved F or W. Fields, in order: clone size, J gene, V gene, D gene, CDR3 DNA, CDR3 protein. D genes are given only for firm matches. Some rows have no size entry. The others give once, few or many, or a class for an expanded clone.

size: many; J: TRBJ1-2; V: TRBV18; D: TRBD1; DNA: TGTGCCAGCTCACGAGACAGGGGTAACTATGGCTACACCTTC; CDR3: CASSRDRGNYGYTF
size: many; J: TRBJ2-5; V: TRBV7-2; D: -; DNA: TGTGCCAGCAGCTTAGCCGCTTCGACAGGACAAGAGACCCAGTACTTC; CDR3: CASSLAASTGQETQYF
size: -; J: TRBJ2-5; V: TRBV6-4; D: TRBD2; DNA: TGTGCCAGCAGTTACGCCGGCGGGAGTGAGACCCAGTACTTC; CDR3: CASSYAGGSETQYF
size: many; J: TRBJ1-2; V: TRBV28; D: -; DNA: TGTGCCAGCAGTTTTAGGCCCTACGATGGCTACACCTTC; CDR3: CASSFRPYDGYTF
size: many; J: TRBJ1-1; V: TRBV2; D: -; DNA: TGTGCCAGCAGTGAAAGTCCAGGGGTCACTGAAGCTTTCTTT; CDR3: CASSESPGVTEAFF
size: many; J: TRBJ2-7; V: TRBV6-2/TRBV6-3; D: -; DNA: TGTGCCAGCAGTTACATGGGGAACTACGAGCAGTACTTC; CDR3: CASSYMGNYEQYF
size: many; J: TRBJ2-5; V: TRBV12-3/TRBV12-4; D: -; DNA: TGTGCCAGCAGTTTAGGAGGGGCGGAGACGCAAGAGACCCAGTACTTC; CDR3: CASSLGGAETQETQYF
size: many; J: TRBJ1-1; V: TRBV2; D: -; DNA: TGTGCCAGCAGTGTTGCCGAGAACACTGAAGCTTTCTTT; CDR3: CASSVAENTEAFF
size: many; J: TRBJ2-7; V: TRBV29-1; D: TRBD2; DNA: TGCAGCGTCGTAAGGACTAGCGGGACGAACTACGAGCAGTACTTC; CDR3: CSVVRTSGTNYEQYF
size: -; J: TRBJ2-7; V: TRBV2; D: -; DNA: TGTGCCAGCATCGTCAATTCACAGGGCGGGGCCGCCTACGAGCAGTACTTC; CDR3: CASIVNSQGGAAYEQYF
size: many; J: TRBJ2-7; V: TRBV7-2; D: TRBD2; DNA: TGTGCCAGCAGCCCCGTAGCGGGAGTCTCCTACGAGCAGTACTTC; CDR3: CASSPVAGVSYEQYF
size: few; J: TRBJ2-5; V: TRBV5-1; D: -; DNA: TGCGCCAGCACCCCGTTAGGCCAGTACTTC; CDR3: CASTPLGQYF
size: many; J: TRBJ2-7; V: TRBV7-2; D: TRBD1; DNA: TGTGCCAGCAGCTTAGTGGCAGGGGGCAACTACGAGCAGTACTTC; CDR3: CASSLVAGGNYEQYF
size: few; J: TRBJ1-2; V: TRBV11-2; D: -; DNA: TGTGCCAGCAGCTCCGGGGGCTCTGGCTACACCTTC; CDR3: CASSSGGSGYTF
size: few; J: TRBJ1-1; V: TRBV10-3; D: TRBD1; DNA: TGTGCCATCAGTGAGTCGCCGACAGGGGGATCTTCTGAAGCTTTCTTT; CDR3: CAISESPTGGSSEAFF
size: -; J: TRBJ2-2; V: TRBV7-6; D: TRBD1; DNA: TGTGCCAGCAGCACCCCCCTCGAGACAGGGCGGGACACCGGGGAGCTGTTTTTT; CDR3: CASSTPLETGRDTGELFF
size: -; J: TRBJ1-2; V: TRBV5-8; D: -; DNA: TGTGCCAGCAGCTTGCACGGAGCTAACTATGGCTACACCTTC; CDR3: CASSLHGANYGYTF
size: many; J: TRBJ1-2; V: TRBV2; D: -; DNA: TGTGCCAGCAGTGACTACGGACAGCCTTATGGCTACACCTTC; CDR3: CASSDYGQPYGYTF
size: many; J: TRBJ1-1; V: TRBV2; D: -; DNA: TGTGCCAGCAGTGGGGGACAGAACACTGAAGCTTTCTTT; CDR3: CASSGGQNTEAFF
size: few; J: TRBJ2-2; V: TRBV11-2; D: -; DNA: TGTGCCAGCAGCTTAGTAGCTCGGACGAACACCGGGGAGCTGTTTTTT; CDR3: CASSLVARTNTGELFF
size: many; J: TRBJ1-6; V: TRBV28; D: TRBD1; DNA: TGTGCCAGCAGTTTCGACAGGGAAATCACACCCCTCCACTTT; CDR3: CASSFDREITPLHF
size: -; J: TRBJ2-7; V: TRBV12-5; D: -; DNA: TGTGCTAGTGGTTTGTCCGGTTCGCGAGAGCAGTACTTC; CDR3: CASGLSGSREQYF
size: -; J: TRBJ2-2; V: TRBV14; D: -; DNA: TGTGCCAGCAGCAAGATTCTATTTGGGTTATCGACGCAGGGCGGATACACCGGGGAGCTGTTTTTT; CDR3: CASSKILFGLSTQGGYTGELFF
size: few; J: TRBJ2-7; V: TRBV10-3; D: -; DNA: TGTGCCATCAGTGAGAACGGACTTTACGAGCAGTACTTC; CDR3: CAISENGLYEQYF